One and the same sample provided the 13 T cell receptor beta chains below, sequenced in a study of blood T cell repertoires in COVID-19. Method: immunoSEQ multiplex PCR; TCRdb's copy keeps in-frame clones and lacks some. Among 95,000 to 150,000 clones, around 86% were seen once, and the ten largest hold almost 4.5%. Source material: peripheral blood. The receptors here all came from a man in his forties with acute or convalescent COVID-19.

In its sample, this clone was seen a few times. This chain uses TRBV6-1 with TRBJ1-5, with TRBD1 matching 9 bases. This CDR3 contains 16 residues. Trimming took 2 bases from V and 2 from J; bases not matched to a gene: 4. Germline lookup yields CDR1 MNHNS and CDR2 SASEGT. The CDR3, as DNA: TGTGCCAGCAGTGAAATGGGACAGGGAGGCAATCAGCCCCAGCATTTT. Translation gives CASSEMGQGGNQPQHF.

J is TRBJ2-1 and V is TRBV6-5, with 10 bases fitting TRBD2. The CDR3 contains 15 residues. Per the germline V gene, CDR1 is MNHEY and CDR2 is SVGAGI. V dropped 7 bases and J dropped 9; count of bases not matched to a gene: 12. The CDR3 sequence: CASNQIASGRGEQFF. In DNA, the CDR3 is TGTGCCAGCAACCAAATCGCTAGCGGGAGAGGTGAGCAGTTCTTC.

This clone was counted a single time. The chain couples TRBV6-5 to TRBJ1-6, with a tentative D call TRBD1 (5 bases). The V gene lost 6 bases and the J gene lost 10 bases, with 13 bases spanning the gap. The CDR3 consists of 13 residues. The germline V gene encodes CDR1 MNHEY and CDR2 SVGAGI. CDR3 nucleotides: TGTGCCAGCAGCCCAGGGCTTGGGTCACCCCTCCACTTT. Translating gives CASSPGLGSPLHF.

The chain has TRBV27 and TRBJ1-2; the D gene is possibly TRBD1 (6 bases). V was pared by 5 bases and J by 7 bases, with 11 bases between. Germline CDR1 MNHEY, CDR2 SMNVEV (reference sequence). CDR3 length: 12 amino acids. CDR3 in DNA: TGTGCCAGCAGTCCCCAGGGGATTGGCTACACCTTC. Its protein is CASSPQGIGYTF.

The V call is TRBV29-1, the J call TRBJ1-1, with D hard to call. V gave up 7 bases and J gave up 7 bases, with 16 bases separating them. The length of the CDR3 is 12 residues. The germline V gene encodes CDR1 SQVTM and CDR2 ANQGSEA. The CDR3 DNA reads as TGCAGCGCCCACCTCGCTGGAGTTGAAGCTTTCTTT. Encoded protein: CSAHLAGVEAFF.

V is TRBV18 and J is TRBJ1-4, with 8 bases matching TRBD1. Germline loops: CDR1 KGHSH, CDR2 LQKENI. This CDR3 has 19 amino acids. J lost 6 bases, V lost 4 bases, and 19 bases had no gene match. CDR3 amino acids: CASSRSVTGARPSHEKLFF. CDR3 bases: TGTGCCAGCTCACGGTCTGTGACAGGGGCTCGCCCAAGTCATGAAAAACTGTTTTTT.

This clone was found once. The chain employs TRBV30 and TRBJ1-3; 9 bases agree with TRBD1. V gave up 0 bases and J gave up 4 bases; unmatched junction bases: 7. The CDR3 is 16 residues long. Germline V gene sequence: CDR1 GTSNPN, CDR2 SVGIG (reference sequence). DNA of the CDR3: TGTGCCTGGAGTGTTAGGAGTGGGACAGGGGGAAACACCATATATTTT. This translates into CAWSVRSGTGGNTIYF.

This clone was recorded only once. The chain employs TRBV5-1 and TRBJ2-7; 10 bases map to TRBD2. Looked up from germline, CDR1 is SGHRS and CDR2 is YFSETQ. With 2 bases clipped from V and 6 bases from J, the junction kept 14 bases outside the gene matches. The CDR3 has 17 amino acids. DNA for the CDR3: TGCGCCAGCAGCTTAACAGGGGCCGGACTAGCGGTTAGCGAGCAGTACTTC. It translates to CASSLTGAGLAVSEQYF.

The chain combines TRBV6-5 with TRBJ1-2; D is uncertain. Trimming removed 6 bases at V and 0 bases at J, with 11 bases between. Per the germline V gene, CDR1 is MNHEY and CDR2 is SVGAGI. The CDR3 is made up of 14 amino acids. CDR3 sequence: CASRIESTNYGYTF. DNA of the CDR3: TGTGCCAGCAGAATAGAAAGTACTAACTATGGCTACACCTTC.

The V gene is TRBV11-1, the J gene TRBJ2-3, with TRBD1 matching 8 bases. In germline, CDR1 is SGHAT, CDR2 FQDESV (reference sequence). The CDR3 sequence is 13 residues long. V lost 4 bases to trimming and J lost 6 bases; unmatched junction nucleotides: 3. CDR3 sequence reads: CASSSTGADTQYF. The DNA for the CDR3 is TGTGCCAGCAGCTCGACAGGGGCCGATACGCAGTATTTT.

The J gene is TRBJ1-2, the V gene TRBV9; D is perhaps TRBD1 (5 bases). The CDR3 covers 13 residues. Germline lookup yields CDR1 SGDLS and CDR2 YYNGEE. Between the trimmed V and J ends, which lost 0 bases and 8 bases, there was a span of 11 bases. CDR3 sequence: CASSVGLGQGYTF. CDR3 DNA sequence: TGTGCCAGCAGCGTAGGTCTGGGGCAGGGCTACACCTTC.

The chain employs TRBV9 and TRBJ1-5, with D uncertain. With 0 bases removed from V and 9 bases from J, the gap between germline ends came to 13 bases. This CDR3 contains 14 residues. Germline CDR1 SGDLS, CDR2 YYNGEE. CDR3 nucleotides: TGTGCCAGCAGCGTAGGATCCGGAGGGTGGCCCCAGCATTTT. Amino acid sequence: CASSVGSGGWPQHF.

This chain uses TRBV30 with TRBJ1-2; TRBD1 agrees at 7 bases. V was clipped by 2 bases and J by 2 bases; unmatched bases: 2. The CDR3 contains 13 residues. Germline V gene sequence: CDR1 GTSNPN, CDR2 SVGIG (reference sequence). DNA for the CDR3: TGTGCCTGGAGTTCAGGGGGAAACTATGGCTACACCTTC. Its protein product is CAWSSGGNYGYTF.